The T cell receptor (beta chain) described here comes from a study of T-cell reconstitution after alpha-beta-depleted transplantation in children. This clonotype has more than one count but fewer than ten. Its cognate antigen is unknown. The TCRbeta library incorporated unique molecular identifiers. Using its own MiXCR run on the PCR reads, TCRdb lists one record per CDR3 protein. Of about 980,000 distinct CDR3 sequences in the sample, about 30% are singletons; the top ten hold roughly 30%. Regarding the study as a whole: Fresh T-cell production supplied most of the T-cell counts and diversity seen one year after transplant. Some patients' high day-60 TCRbeta diversity was attributed to recipient cells surviving conditioning. The study reportedly traced alpha-beta T cells about two months after transplant to several hundred expanded graft clones.

Sequenced material: PBMCs, mostly from graft donor cells, taken 360 days after TCRalphabeta/CD19-depleted stem cell transplant. The source is a boy in the first two years of life who had a stem cell transplant for SCID, so the T cells may come from the graft donor.

Here the CDR3 reads CSVGSNEQFF. CDR3 bases: TGCAGCGTTGGGTCAAATGAGCAGTTCTTC. The chain couples TRBV29-1 to TRBJ2-1; D is unresolved. Trimming left V 4 bases short and J 7 bases short, with 5 bases between. The CDR3 is made up of 10 amino acids. The germline V gene encodes CDR1 SQVTM and CDR2 ANQGSEA.